The 31 T cell receptor beta chains below come from one sample, sequenced in a study of T-cell memory formation after mild COVID-19. TCRdb independently ran MiXCR on the 5' RACE reads; one entry per CDR3 protein. Of over 300,000 distinct CDR3 sequences in the sample, 20% to 25% were seen once. Sequenced: PBMCs or a T cell subset sorted from them (not recorded which). These receptors were collected from a man between 18 and 35 years old who had mild COVID-19 (a few samples of this study predate the infection). Cell type and time point are not known.

The rearrangement joins TRBV3-1 to TRBJ2-5; the D gene is possibly TRBD1 (6 bases). Germline V lookup: CDR1 LGHDT, CDR2 YNNKEL (reference sequence). V was trimmed by 2 bases and J by 6 bases, leaving 10 bases between them. The CDR3 loop spans 13 amino acids. CDR3 amino acids: CASSQTGIKTQYF. The CDR3 nucleotides read TGTGCCAGCAGCCAAACAGGGATTAAGACCCAGTACTTC.

The chain combines TRBV4-1 with TRBJ1-6; 7 bases line up with TRBD1. After removal of 1 base from V and 8 bases from J, the junction contained 5 bases not matched to a gene. Germline CDR1 MGHRA, CDR2 YSYEKL. The CDR3 sequence is 15 residues long. The CDR3 region has the DNA TGCGCCAGCAGCCAAGCGACAGGGTTTTATTCACCCCTCCACTTT. It yields the protein CASSQATGFYSPLHF.

This chain connects TRBV4-3 to TRBJ1-4; possibly TRBD1 for D (5 bases). There are 15 residues in the CDR3. CDR1 is LGHNA, CDR2 YSLEER, per germline. Trimming took off 4 bases at V and 7 bases at J, with 16 bases between the two ends. The CDR3 nucleotides are TGCGCCAGCAGCCGCATCGATGGGGGACCTGAAAAACTGTTTTTT. It encodes CASSRIDGGPEKLFF.

In this sample, this clonotype turned up a few times. The chain has TRBV6-5 and TRBJ1-2; D is uncertain. V was clipped by 5 bases and J by 4 bases, with 8 bases between them. The CDR3 runs to 12 residues. The germline gives CDR1 MNHEY, CDR2 SVGAGI. CDR3 protein: CASSNGGYGYTF. CDR3 DNA: TGTGCCAGCAGTAACGGCGGCTATGGCTACACCTTC.

This clonotype was seen only a few times. The gene calls are TRBV12-3 or TRBV12-4 and TRBJ2-3; D not certain. The CDR3 contains 13 residues. Trimming removed 1 base at V and 2 bases at J, with 4 bases between. The CDR3 protein is CASSLDPTDTQYF. For the CDR3, the DNA is TGTGCCAGCAGTTTAGACCCCACAGATACGCAGTATTTT.

The table lists this clonotype with a few counts. This sequence joins TRBV6-6 and TRBJ1-1, with 7 bases fitting TRBD1. CDR1 is MNHNY, CDR2 SVGAGI, per germline (reference sequence). The CDR3 has 13 residues. The ends lost 2 bases at V and 5 bases at J; junction bases unmatched: 2. The DNA for the CDR3 is TGTGCCAGCAGTTACGAGGGACAGACTGAAGCTTTCTTT. Its protein is CASSYEGQTEAFF.

Comments on this clonotype: With a much larger clone just one base away, this may be a read error. The V and J genes are TRBV19 and TRBJ2-1; 11 positions agree with TRBD2. The CDR3 is 15 amino acids. With 6 bases clipped from V and 6 bases from J, the junction kept 7 bases outside the gene matches. Germline-derived CDR1 and CDR2 are LNHDA and SQIVND (reference sequence). CDR3 DNA sequence: TGTGCCAGTAGGAGTGGACTAGCGGGTTTCAATGAGCAGTTCTTC. Translation: CASRSGLAGFNEQFF.

This clonotype is a singleton in its sample. The chain uses TRBV13 and TRBJ1-2; a weak D match, TRBD1 (5 bases). The germline CDR1 and CDR2 sequences are PRHDT and FYEKMQ (reference sequence). The CDR3 loop spans 14 amino acids. Trimming took 1 base from V and 9 from J, leaving 15 bases between them. The CDR3 spells CASSLESAGTSYTF. The CDR3 DNA is TGTGCCAGCAGCTTAGAGTCGGCGGGGACTAGCTACACCTTC.

This clonotype was seen a handful of times. The DNA for the CDR3 is TGTGCCAGCAGTTCCGGTCGTTACGAGCAGTACGTC. As protein: CASSSGRYEQYV. This chain uses TRBV28 with TRBJ2-7; D is unresolved. The CDR3 covers 12 residues. The germline V gene encodes CDR1 MDHEN and CDR2 SYDVKM. Trimming removed 4 bases at V and 4 bases at J, with 8 bases between.

This chain connects TRBV5-5 to TRBJ1-2; 7 nucleotides match TRBD1. The CDR3 length is 14 residues. Trimming took 4 bases from V and 5 from J; bases not matched to a gene: 8. Germline loops: CDR1 SGHKS, CDR2 YYEKEE (reference sequence). CDR3 residues: CASSLAEGAYGYTF. The CDR3 DNA reads as TGTGCCAGCAGCCTGGCGGAGGGGGCTTATGGCTACACCTTC.

There are many counts of this clonotype. The chain joins TRBV7-2 to TRBJ2-1; D gene unclear. Germline V gene lookup returns CDR1 SGHTA and CDR2 FQGNSA. The CDR3 runs to 13 residues. V lost 5 bases and J 8 bases, leaving 13 bases between the germline ends. Here the CDR3 DNA reads TGTGCCAGCAGCCCGTCGCACTTCCATGAGCAGTTCTTC. Translation: CASSPSHFHEQFF. The entire variable domain, with the rest obtained from reference TRBV7-2 and TRBJ2-1, is as follows: GAGVSQSPSNKVTEKGKDVELRCDPISGHTALYWYRQSLGQGLEFLIYFQGNSAPDKSGLPSDRFSAERTGGSVSTLTIQRTQQEDSAVYLCASSPSHFHEQFFGPGTRLTVL.

This chain links TRBV14 with TRBJ2-7; no reliable D call. The CDR3 runs to 14 residues. Trimming stripped 1 base from V and 2 bases from J, with 9 bases between. Germline values: CDR1 SGHDN, CDR2 FVKESK. DNA of the CDR3: TGTGCCAGCAGCCAAGGGCGCCATACCTACGAGCAGTACTTC. It translates to CASSQGRHTYEQYF. Variable domain in full (rest from reference TRBV14 and TRBJ2-7): EAGVTQFPSHSVIEKGQTVTLRCDPISGHDNLYWYRRVMGKEIKFLLHFVKESKQDESGMPNNRFLAERTGGTYSTLKVQPAELEDSGVYFCASSQGRHTYEQYFGPGTRLTVT.

The gene calls are TRBV15 and TRBJ2-6; D is possibly TRBD2 (6 bases). This CDR3 comprises 15 residues. V dropped 5 bases and J dropped 0 bases, with 8 bases sitting between them. Germline values: CDR1 LNHNV, CDR2 YYDKDF (reference sequence). CDR3 DNA sequence: TGTGCCACCAGCGTCGGGGGCTCTGGGGCCAACGTCCTGACTTTC. The encoded protein is CATSVGGSGANVLTF.

CDR3 sequence (DNA): TGTGCCAGCAGTCCCCCGGCGGGGGCTGGCTACACCTTC. Protein product: CASSPPAGAGYTF. The rearrangement uses TRBV5-5 and TRBJ1-2; maybe TRBD1 (6 bases). Germline CDR1 and CDR2: SGHKS and YYEKEE (reference sequence). The CDR3 is made up of 13 amino acids. The V end was cut by 5 bases, the J end by 7 bases, with 15 bases between.

This clonotype was counted many times. The V and J genes are TRBV12-3 or TRBV12-4 and TRBJ2-7; D possibly corresponds to TRBD1 (6 bases). CDR3 length equals 11 residues. Trimming removed 6 bases from V and 7 bases from J, with 10 bases in between. CDR3 residues: CASRQGGEQYF. CDR3 sequence (DNA): TGTGCCAGCAGACAGGGTGGGGAGCAGTACTTC.

V and J are TRBV9 and TRBJ1-2; no clear D. Deletions cut 2 bases from V and 7 bases from J, with 21 bases between. Per germline, CDR1 SGDLS and CDR2 YYNGEE. The CDR3 length is 16 residues. In nucleotides, the CDR3 is TGTGCCAGCAGCGTTTCGCCAGGCCAAGAGGGAAGTGGCTACACCTTC. This codes for CASSVSPGQEGSGYTF.

The rearrangement uses TRBV21-1 and TRBJ2-7; TRBD1, as called in the table, went unchecked against the DNA. TRBV21-1 is termed a pseudogene. The CDR3 runs 20 residues. This CDR3 is CASRRSPGQVDSIFHSEQYV. The DNA for the CDR3 is TGTGCCAGCAGGCGCAGTCCGGGACAGGTCGATAGTATCTTTCATTCCGAGCAGTACGTC.

In this sample, this clonotype turned up a few times. The chain employs TRBV23-1 and TRBJ2-5; 7 nucleotides line up with TRBD1. TRBV23-1 is identified as an open reading frame with a role that is uncertain. This CDR3 region has 13 residues. J was trimmed by 0 bases and V by 8 bases; bases with no gene match: 3. The CDR3 reads CASQGQNQETQYF. Here the CDR3 DNA reads TGCGCCAGCCAGGGACAGAACCAAGAGACCCAGTACTTC.

This clonotype was counted a few times. This chain joins TRBV20-1 and TRBJ2-7, with TRBD2 identical over 10 bases. Germline trimming cut 1 base from V and 1 base from J; bases unmatched to any gene: 7. CDR3 length: 16 residues. CDR1 is DFQATT, CDR2 SNEGSKA, per germline (reference sequence). The CDR3 reads CSARGSGTSVSYEQYF. For the CDR3, the DNA is TGCAGTGCTAGAGGCTCCGGGACTAGCGTATCCTACGAGCAGTACTTC.

This chain joins TRBV7-2 and TRBJ1-2, with 7 bases identical to TRBD1. V lost 5 bases to trimming and J lost 4 bases; unmatched junction nucleotides: 10. This CDR3 region has 15 residues. Germline CDR1 and CDR2: SGHTA and FQGNSA. In DNA, the CDR3 is TGTGCCAGCAGCCCCCCTCCGGGACAGTTCTATGGCTACACCTTC. It is translated as CASSPPPGQFYGYTF.

The J gene is TRBJ2-5, the V gene TRBV7-9, with D perhaps matching TRBD1 or TRBD2 (5 bases each). Germline V gene sequence: CDR1 SEHNR, CDR2 FQNEAQ (reference sequence). There are 14 residues in the CDR3. Trimming took off 3 bases at V and 1 base at J, with 9 bases between the two ends. The CDR3 sequence: CASSFGGFQETQYF. The CDR3 nucleotides are TGTGCCAGCAGCTTTGGGGGATTCCAAGAGACCCAGTACTTC.

This clonotype turned up a few times. This rearrangement joins TRBV7-2 to TRBJ2-7; perhaps D is TRBD1 or TRBD2 (6 bases each). The CDR3 loop spans 13 amino acids. V was shortened by 8 bases and J by 2 bases, with 13 bases between the two germline ends. Germline loops: CDR1 SGHTA, CDR2 FQGNSA. The CDR3 sequence: CASSRDTPYEQYF. In nucleotides, the CDR3 is TGTGCCAGCTCGCGGGACACACCCTACGAGCAGTACTTC.

This clonotype showed up just a few times. CDR3 coding DNA: TGCAGCCCGTCGGCGACACTTGGCATTCAGTACTTC. Residues: CSPSATLGIQYF. J is TRBJ2-4 and V is TRBV20-1, with D hard to call. The CDR3 covers 12 residues. Germline-derived CDR1 and CDR2 are DFQATT and SNEGSKA (reference sequence).

The table lists this clonotype with many counts. This chain uses TRBV12-3 or TRBV12-4 with TRBJ2-7, with D possibly being TRBD1 (5 bases). The germline V and J ends were trimmed by 3 bases and 3 bases, with 6 bases remaining between them. The CDR3 sequence is 12 residues long. The CDR3, as DNA: TGTGCCAGCAGTTTGCAGGGCTACGAGCAGTACGTC. Its protein is CASSLQGYEQYV.

A few counts support this clonotype. CDR3 in amino acids: CASSLGQGAEQFF. CDR3 in DNA: TGTGCCAGCTCACTGGGACAGGGGGCTGAGCAGTTCTTC. The V call is TRBV18, the J call TRBJ2-1; 12 nucleotides agree with TRBD1. The CDR3 extends over 13 amino acids. V lost 4 bases and J lost 9; bases outside the gene matches: 1. Germline V gene lookup returns CDR1 KGHSH and CDR2 LQKENI. The whole variable domain, filled in from reference TRBV18 and TRBJ2-1, reads NAGVMQNPRHLVRRRGQEARLRCSPMKGHSHVYWYRQLPEEGLKFMVYLQKENIIDESGMPKERFSAEFPKEGPSILRIQQVVRGDSAAYFCASSLGQGAEQFFGPGTRLTVL.

This clonotype appeared a few times. The rearrangement joins TRBV7-6 to TRBJ2-7; D remains ambiguous. This CDR3 is 11 amino acids long. CDR1 is SGHVS and CDR2 is FNYEAQ in the germline V gene. V lost 5 bases to trimming and J lost 5 bases, with 7 bases between them. The CDR3 loop is CASSHADEQYF. The CDR3, as DNA: TGTGCCAGCAGCCACGCGGACGAGCAGTACTTC. Filled out from reference TRBV7-6 and TRBJ2-7, the complete variable domain reads GAGVSQSPRYKVTKRGQDVALRCDPISGHVSLYWYRQALGQGPEFLTYFNYEAQQDKSGLPNDRFSAERPEGSISTLTIQRTEQRDSAMYRCASSHADEQYFGPGTRLTVT.

This clonotype showed up just a few times. The chain joins TRBV20-1 to TRBJ1-5, with D possibly TRBD1 on 5 matching bases. The CDR3 has 13 residues. Per the germline V gene, CDR1 is DFQATT and CDR2 is SNEGSKA (reference sequence). The V end was cut by 5 bases, the J end by 6 bases, with 14 bases between. CDR3 in amino acids: CSAGGREVQPQHF. CDR3 nucleotides: TGCAGTGCTGGGGGGAGGGAGGTTCAGCCCCAGCATTTT.

This clonotype was recorded a few times. The genes are TRBV20-1 and TRBJ2-7; 10 bases map to TRBD1. CDR3 length equals 11 residues. Per germline, CDR1 DFQATT and CDR2 SNEGSKA (reference sequence). J gave up 3 bases and V 7 bases, and 0 bases lay outside the gene matches. The CDR3 here is CSGTGGYEQYF. The CDR3 DNA follows: TGCAGTGGGACAGGGGGCTACGAGCAGTACTTC.

This clonotype was seen repeatedly, ten times or more. This rearrangement joins TRBV28 to TRBJ2-5; D unresolved. Deletions cut 5 bases from V and 6 bases from J, with 10 bases between. This CDR3 comprises 12 residues. In germline, CDR1 is MDHEN, CDR2 SYDVKM. For the CDR3, the DNA is TGTGCCAGCAGTCTCCTAAAGAAGACCCAGTACTTC. It is translated as CASSLLKKTQYF.

The chain employs TRBV25-1 and TRBJ2-5, with D perhaps matching TRBD1 (6 bases). Per the germline V gene, CDR1 is MGHDK and CDR2 is SYGVNS. Trimming stripped 2 bases from V and 4 bases from J, with 11 bases between. The length of the CDR3 is 14 residues. CDR3 coding DNA: TGTGCCAGCAGTGAAACAGGGTCCAGAGAGACCCAGTACTTC. Translation gives CASSETGSRETQYF.

This chain links TRBV12-3 or TRBV12-4 with TRBJ2-1; D is perhaps TRBD2 (6 bases). Trimming pared 3 bases from V and 4 bases from J, leaving 19 bases between. This CDR3 region has 17 residues. In DNA, the CDR3 is TGTGCCAGCAGTTTCATTTTCCAGGGAGGTTCGTACAATGAGCAGTTCTTC. Its protein is CASSFIFQGGSYNEQFF.